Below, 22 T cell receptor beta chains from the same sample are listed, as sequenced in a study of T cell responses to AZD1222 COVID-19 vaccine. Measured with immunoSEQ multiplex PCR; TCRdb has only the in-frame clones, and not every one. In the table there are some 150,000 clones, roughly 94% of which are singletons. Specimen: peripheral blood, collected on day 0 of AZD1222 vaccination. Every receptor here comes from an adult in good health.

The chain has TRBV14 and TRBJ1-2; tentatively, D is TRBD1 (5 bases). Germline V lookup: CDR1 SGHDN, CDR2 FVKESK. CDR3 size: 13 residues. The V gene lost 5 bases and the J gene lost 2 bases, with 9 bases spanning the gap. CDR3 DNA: TGTGCCAGCAGCGGGGGGGGAAACTATGGCTACACCTTC. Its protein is CASSGGGNYGYTF.

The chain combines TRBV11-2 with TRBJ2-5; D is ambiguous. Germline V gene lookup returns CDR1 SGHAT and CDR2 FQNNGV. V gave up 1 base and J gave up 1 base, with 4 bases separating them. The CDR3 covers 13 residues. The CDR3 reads CASSLASQETQYF. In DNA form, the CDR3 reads TGTGCCAGCAGCTTAGCCTCCCAAGAGACCCAGTACTTC.

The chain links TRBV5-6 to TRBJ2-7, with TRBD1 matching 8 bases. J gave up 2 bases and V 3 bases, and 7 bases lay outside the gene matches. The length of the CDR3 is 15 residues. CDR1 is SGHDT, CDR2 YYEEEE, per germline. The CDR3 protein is CASSSWTGKTYEQYF. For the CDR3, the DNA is TGTGCCAGCAGCTCGTGGACAGGGAAAACCTACGAGCAGTACTTC. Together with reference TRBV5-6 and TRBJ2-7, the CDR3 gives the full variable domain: DAGVTQSPTHLIKTRGQQVTLRCSPKSGHDTVSWYQQALGQGPQFIFQYYEEEERQRGNFPDRFSGHQFPNYSSELNVNALLLGDSALYLCASSSWTGKTYEQYFGPGTRLTVT.

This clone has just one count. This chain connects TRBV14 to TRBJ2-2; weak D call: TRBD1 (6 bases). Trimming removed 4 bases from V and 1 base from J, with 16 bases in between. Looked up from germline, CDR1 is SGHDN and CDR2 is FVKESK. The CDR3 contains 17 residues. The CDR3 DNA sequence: TGTGCCAGCAGCCGGCTACCGGGACACCAGAACACCGGGGAGCTGTTTTTT. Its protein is CASSRLPGHQNTGELFF.

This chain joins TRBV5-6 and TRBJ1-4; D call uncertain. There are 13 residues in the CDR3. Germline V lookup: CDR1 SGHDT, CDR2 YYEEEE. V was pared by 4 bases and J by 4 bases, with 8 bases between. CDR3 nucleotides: TGTGCCAGCAGCGAAGGCAATAATGAAAAACTGTTTTTT. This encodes CASSEGNNEKLFF.

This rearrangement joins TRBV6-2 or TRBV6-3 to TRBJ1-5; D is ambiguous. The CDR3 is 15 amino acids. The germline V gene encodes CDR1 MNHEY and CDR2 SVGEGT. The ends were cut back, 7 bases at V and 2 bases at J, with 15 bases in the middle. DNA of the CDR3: TGTGCCAGCACCCCGAGAGGGCGGGGCAATCAGCCCCAGCATTTT. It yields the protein CASTPRGRGNQPQHF.

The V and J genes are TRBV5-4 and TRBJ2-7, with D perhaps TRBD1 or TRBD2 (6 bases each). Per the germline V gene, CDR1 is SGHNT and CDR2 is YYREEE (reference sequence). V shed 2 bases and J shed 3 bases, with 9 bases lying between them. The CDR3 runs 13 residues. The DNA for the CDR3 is TGTGCCAGCAGCTTAGGAGGGGGCTACGAGCAGTACTTC. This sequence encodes CASSLGGGYEQYF.

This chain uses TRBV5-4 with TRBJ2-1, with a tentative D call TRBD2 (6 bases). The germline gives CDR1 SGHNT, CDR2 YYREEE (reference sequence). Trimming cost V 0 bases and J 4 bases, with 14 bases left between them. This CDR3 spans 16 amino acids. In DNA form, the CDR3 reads TGTGCCAGCAGCTTGGGGGGGGTGACTCAGTACAATGAGCAGTTCTTC. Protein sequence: CASSLGGVTQYNEQFF.

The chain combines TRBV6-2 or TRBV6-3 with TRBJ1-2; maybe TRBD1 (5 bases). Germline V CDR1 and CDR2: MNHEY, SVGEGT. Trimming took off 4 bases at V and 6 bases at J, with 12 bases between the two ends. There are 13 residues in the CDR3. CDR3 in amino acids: CASSFGLRDGYTF. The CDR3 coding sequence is TGTGCCAGCAGTTTTGGTCTCAGGGATGGCTACACCTTC.

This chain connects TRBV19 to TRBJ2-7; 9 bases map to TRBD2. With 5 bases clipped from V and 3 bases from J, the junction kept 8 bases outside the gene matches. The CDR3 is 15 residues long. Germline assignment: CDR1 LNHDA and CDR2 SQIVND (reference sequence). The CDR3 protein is CASSPAGSGGYEQYF. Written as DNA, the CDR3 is TGTGCCAGTAGTCCGGCCGGTAGCGGGGGCTACGAGCAGTACTTC.

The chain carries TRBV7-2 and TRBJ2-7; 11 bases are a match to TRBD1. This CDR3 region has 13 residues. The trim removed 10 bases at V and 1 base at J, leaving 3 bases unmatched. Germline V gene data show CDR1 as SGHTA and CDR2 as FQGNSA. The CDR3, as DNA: TGTGCCACCTGGGACAGGGGGTCCTACGAGCAGTACTTC. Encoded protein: CATWDRGSYEQYF.

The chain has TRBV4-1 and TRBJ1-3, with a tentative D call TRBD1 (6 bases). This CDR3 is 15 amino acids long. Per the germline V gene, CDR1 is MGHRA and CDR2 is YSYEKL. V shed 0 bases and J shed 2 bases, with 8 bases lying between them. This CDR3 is CASSQEGAAGNTIYF. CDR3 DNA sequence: TGCGCCAGCAGCCAAGAGGGGGCGGCTGGAAACACCATATATTTT.

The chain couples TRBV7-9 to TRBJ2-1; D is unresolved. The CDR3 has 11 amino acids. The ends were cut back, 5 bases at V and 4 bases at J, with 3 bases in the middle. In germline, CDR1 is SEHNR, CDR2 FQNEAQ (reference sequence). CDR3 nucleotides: TGTGCCAGCAGCGCGTACAATGAGCAGTTCTTC. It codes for CASSAYNEQFF.

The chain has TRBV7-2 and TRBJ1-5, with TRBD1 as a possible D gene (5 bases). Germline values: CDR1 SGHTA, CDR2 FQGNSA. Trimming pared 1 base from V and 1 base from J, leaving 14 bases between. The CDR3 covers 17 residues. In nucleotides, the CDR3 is TGTGCCAGCAGCTTAGGCGCGGCAGGGTGGAGCAATCAGCCCCAGCATTTT. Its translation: CASSLGAAGWSNQPQHF.

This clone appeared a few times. The CDR3 nucleotides are TGTGCCAGCATCCCAGGGGCGGAGAACACTGAAGCTTTCTTT. Its translation: CASIPGAENTEAFF. The genes are TRBV2 and TRBJ1-1, with a tentative D call TRBD1 (6 bases). Germline values: CDR1 SNHLY, CDR2 FYNNEI. The CDR3 runs to 14 residues. V was cut by 7 bases and J by 1 base, with 13 bases left in between.

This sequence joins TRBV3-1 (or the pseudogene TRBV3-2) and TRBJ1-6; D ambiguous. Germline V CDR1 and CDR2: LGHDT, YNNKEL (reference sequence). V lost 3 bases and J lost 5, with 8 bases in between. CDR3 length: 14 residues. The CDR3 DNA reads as TGTGCCAGCAGCCAGTGGCAGAATAATTCACCCCTCCACTTT. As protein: CASSQWQNNSPLHF.

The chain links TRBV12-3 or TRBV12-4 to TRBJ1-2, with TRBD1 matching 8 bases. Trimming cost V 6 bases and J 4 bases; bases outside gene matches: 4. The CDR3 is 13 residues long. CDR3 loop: CASSPGQGYGYTF. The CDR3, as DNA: TGTGCCAGCAGCCCAGGACAGGGCTATGGCTACACCTTC.

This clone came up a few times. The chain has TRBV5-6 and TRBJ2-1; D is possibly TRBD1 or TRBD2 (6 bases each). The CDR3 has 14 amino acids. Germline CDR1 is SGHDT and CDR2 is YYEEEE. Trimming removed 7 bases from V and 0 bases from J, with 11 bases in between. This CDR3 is CASWGASSYNEQFF. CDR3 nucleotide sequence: TGTGCCAGCTGGGGGGCGAGCTCCTACAATGAGCAGTTCTTC.

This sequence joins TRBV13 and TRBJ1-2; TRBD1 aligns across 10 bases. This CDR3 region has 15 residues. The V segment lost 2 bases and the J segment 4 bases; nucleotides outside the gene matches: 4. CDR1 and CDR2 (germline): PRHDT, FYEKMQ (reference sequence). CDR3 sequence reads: CASSLWDRGGYGYTF. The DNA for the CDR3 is TGTGCCAGCAGCTTATGGGACAGGGGTGGCTATGGCTACACCTTC. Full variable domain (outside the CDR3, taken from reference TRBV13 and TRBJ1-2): AAGVIQSPRHLIKEKRETATLKCYPIPRHDTVYWYQQGPGQDPQFLISFYEKMQSDKGSIPDRFSAQQFSDYHSELNMSSLELGDSALYFCASSLWDRGGYGYTFGSGTRLTVV.

CDR3 nucleotide sequence: TGTGCCAGCAGCGTGCGAAGTTCGGGGTCCGGGGAGCTGTTTTTT. It is translated as CASSVRSSGSGELFF. The rearrangement uses TRBV9 and TRBJ2-2; perhaps TRBD2 as D (5 bases). The V end lost 2 bases, the J end lost 6 bases, and 14 bases lay between the germline ends. CDR1 is SGDLS, CDR2 YYNGEE, per germline. This CDR3 has 15 amino acids.

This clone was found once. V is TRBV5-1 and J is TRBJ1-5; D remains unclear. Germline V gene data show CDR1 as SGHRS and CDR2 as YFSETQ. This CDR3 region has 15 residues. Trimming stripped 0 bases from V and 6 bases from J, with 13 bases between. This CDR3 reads CASSLGPSTGQPQHF. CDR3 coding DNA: TGCGCCAGCAGCTTGGGTCCCTCCACCGGTCAGCCCCAGCATTTT.

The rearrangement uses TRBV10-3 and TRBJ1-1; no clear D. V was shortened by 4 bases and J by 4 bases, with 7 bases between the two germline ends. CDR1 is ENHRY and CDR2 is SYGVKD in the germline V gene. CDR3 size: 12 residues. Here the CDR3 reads CAISVEGTEAFF. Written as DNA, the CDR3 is TGTGCCATCAGTGTTGAGGGCACTGAAGCTTTCTTT.